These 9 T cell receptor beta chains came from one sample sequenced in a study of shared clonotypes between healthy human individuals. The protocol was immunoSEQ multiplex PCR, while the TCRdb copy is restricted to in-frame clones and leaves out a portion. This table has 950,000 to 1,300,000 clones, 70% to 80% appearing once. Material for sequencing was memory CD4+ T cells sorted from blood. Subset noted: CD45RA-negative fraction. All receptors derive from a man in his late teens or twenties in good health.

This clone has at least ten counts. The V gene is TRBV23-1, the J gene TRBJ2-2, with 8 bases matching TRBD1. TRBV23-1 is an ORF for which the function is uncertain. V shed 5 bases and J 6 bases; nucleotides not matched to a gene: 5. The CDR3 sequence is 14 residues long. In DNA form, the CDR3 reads TGCGCCAGCAGTGGACAGGGCAGTCCCGGGGAGCTGTTTTTT. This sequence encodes CASSGQGSPGELFF.

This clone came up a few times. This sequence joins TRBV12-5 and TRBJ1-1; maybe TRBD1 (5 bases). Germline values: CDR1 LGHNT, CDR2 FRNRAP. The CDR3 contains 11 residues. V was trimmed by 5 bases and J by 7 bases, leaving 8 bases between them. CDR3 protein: CASGTTGEAFF. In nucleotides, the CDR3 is TGTGCTAGTGGTACTACAGGTGAAGCTTTCTTT.

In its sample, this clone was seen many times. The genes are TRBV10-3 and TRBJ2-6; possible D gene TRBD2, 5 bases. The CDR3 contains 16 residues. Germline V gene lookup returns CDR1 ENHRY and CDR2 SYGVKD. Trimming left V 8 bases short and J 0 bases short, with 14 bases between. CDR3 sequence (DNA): TGTGCCATCGGCGGGCAGAAGAACTCTGGGGCCAACGTCCTGACTTTC. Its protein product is CAIGGQKNSGANVLTF.

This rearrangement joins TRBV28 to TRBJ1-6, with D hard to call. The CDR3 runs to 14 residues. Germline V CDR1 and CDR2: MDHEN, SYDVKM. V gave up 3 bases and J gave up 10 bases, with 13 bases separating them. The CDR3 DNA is TGTGCCAGCAGTTTTTCGGGTCTTGGGTCACCCCTCCACTTT. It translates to CASSFSGLGSPLHF.

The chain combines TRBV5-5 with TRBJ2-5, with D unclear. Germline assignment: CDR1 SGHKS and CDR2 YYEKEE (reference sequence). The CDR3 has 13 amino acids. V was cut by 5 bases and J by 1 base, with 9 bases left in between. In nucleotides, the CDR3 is TGTGCCAGCAGTCGACTGAGCCAAGAGACCCAGTACTTC. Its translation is CASSRLSQETQYF.

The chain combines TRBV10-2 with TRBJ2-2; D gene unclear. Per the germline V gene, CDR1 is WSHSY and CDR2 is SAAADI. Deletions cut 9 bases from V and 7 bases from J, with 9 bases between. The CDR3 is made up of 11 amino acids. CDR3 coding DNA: TGCGCCAGTGGCTGGGACGGGGAGCTGTTTTTT. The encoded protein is CASGWDGELFF.

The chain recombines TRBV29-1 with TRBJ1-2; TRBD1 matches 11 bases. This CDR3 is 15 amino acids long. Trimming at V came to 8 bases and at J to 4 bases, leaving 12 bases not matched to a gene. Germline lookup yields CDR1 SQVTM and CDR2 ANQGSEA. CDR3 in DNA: TGCAGCTCCGTGGGGGGACAGGGGGAACTCTATGGCTACACCTTC. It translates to CSSVGGQGELYGYTF. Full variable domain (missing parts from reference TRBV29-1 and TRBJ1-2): SAVISQKPSRDICQRGTSLTIQCQVDSQVTMMFWYRQQPGQSLTLIATANQGSEATYESGFVIDKFPISRPNLTFSTLTVSNMSPEDSSIYLCSSVGGQGELYGYTFGSGTRLTVV.

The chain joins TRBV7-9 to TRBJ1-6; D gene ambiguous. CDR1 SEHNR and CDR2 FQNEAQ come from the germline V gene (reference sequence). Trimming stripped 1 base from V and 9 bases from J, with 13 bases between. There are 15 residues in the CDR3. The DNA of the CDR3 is TGTGCCAGCAGCTTAGAGGCCGGCCTAGGTTCACCCCTCCACTTT. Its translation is CASSLEAGLGSPLHF. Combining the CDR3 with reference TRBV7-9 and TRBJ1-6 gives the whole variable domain DTGVSQNPRHKITKRGQNVTFRCDPISEHNRLYWYRQTLGQGPEFLTYFQNEAQLEKSRLLSDRFSAERPKGSFSTLEIQRTEQGDSAMYLCASSLEAGLGSPLHFGNGTRLTVT.

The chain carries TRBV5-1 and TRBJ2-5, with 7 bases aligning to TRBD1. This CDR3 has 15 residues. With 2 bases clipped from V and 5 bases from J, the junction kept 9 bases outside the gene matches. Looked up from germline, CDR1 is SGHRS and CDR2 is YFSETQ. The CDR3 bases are TGCGCCAGCAGCTTAGGGACAGCCAAGGGGGAGACCCAGTACTTC. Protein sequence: CASSLGTAKGETQYF.